This paragraph reports one T cell receptor beta chain. These data are taken from a study of cytomegalovirus exposure and HLA in healthy donors. Study background: Findings of an earlier analysis included under 140 million unique TCR beta sequences from roughly 200 million T cells.

The primer mix had 60 Vbeta and 13 Jbeta primers. Measured with immunoSEQ multiplex PCR; TCRdb has only the in-frame clones, and not every one. The data contain fewer than 150,000 clones, approximately 83% of them singletons. Germline CDR1 is PRHDT and CDR2 is FYEKMQ (reference sequence). V shed 5 bases and J 7 bases; nucleotides not matched to a gene: 16. The CDR3 extends over 18 amino acids. The rearrangement links TRBV13 to TRBJ2-2; 10 bases are shared with TRBD1. The TCR sequence derives from a man aged 40-49 years in good health and CMV-seronegative. The source material was PBMCs. CDR3 sequence: CASSPRGTGVIWHGELFF. The CDR3 nucleotides read TGTGCCAGCAGCCCCCGGGGGACAGGGGTAATATGGCACGGGGAGCTGTTTTTT.